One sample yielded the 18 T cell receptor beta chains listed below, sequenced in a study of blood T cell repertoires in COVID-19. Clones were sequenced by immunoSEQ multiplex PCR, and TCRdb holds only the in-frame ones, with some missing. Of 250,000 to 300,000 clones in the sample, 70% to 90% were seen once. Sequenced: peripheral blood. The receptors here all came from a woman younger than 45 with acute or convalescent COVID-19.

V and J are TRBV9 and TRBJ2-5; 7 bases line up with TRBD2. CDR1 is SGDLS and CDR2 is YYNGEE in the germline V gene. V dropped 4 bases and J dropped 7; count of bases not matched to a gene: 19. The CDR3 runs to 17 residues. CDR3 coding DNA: TGTGCCAGCAGCCCCTGGGCCTCTAGCGGCACCTCTGGGACCCAGTACTTC. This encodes CASSPWASSGTSGTQYF.

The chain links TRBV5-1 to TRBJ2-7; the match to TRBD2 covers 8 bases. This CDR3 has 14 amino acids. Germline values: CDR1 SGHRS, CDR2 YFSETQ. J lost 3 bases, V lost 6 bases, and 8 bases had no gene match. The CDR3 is CASTTGGLNYEQYF. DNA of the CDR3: TGCGCCAGCACAACGGGGGGGCTTAACTACGAGCAGTACTTC.

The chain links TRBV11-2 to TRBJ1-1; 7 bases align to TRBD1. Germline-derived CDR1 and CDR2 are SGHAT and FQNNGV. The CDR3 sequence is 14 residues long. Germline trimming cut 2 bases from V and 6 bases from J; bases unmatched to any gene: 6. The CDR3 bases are TGTGCCAGCAGCTTAATCGGCAGGGGGTCTGAAGCTTTCTTT. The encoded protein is CASSLIGRGSEAFF.

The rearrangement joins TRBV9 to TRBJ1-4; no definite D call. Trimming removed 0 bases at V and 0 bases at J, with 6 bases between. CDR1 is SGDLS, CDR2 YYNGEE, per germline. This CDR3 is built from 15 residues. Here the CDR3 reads CASSVGAATNEKLFF. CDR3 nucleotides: TGTGCCAGCAGCGTAGGGGCTGCAACTAATGAAAAACTGTTTTTT. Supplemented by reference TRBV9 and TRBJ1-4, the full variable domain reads DSGVTQTPKHLITATGQRVTLRCSPRSGDLSVYWYQQSLDQGLQFLIQYYNGEERAKGNILERFSAQQFPDLHSELNLSSLELGDSALYFCASSVGAATNEKLFFGSGTQLSVL.

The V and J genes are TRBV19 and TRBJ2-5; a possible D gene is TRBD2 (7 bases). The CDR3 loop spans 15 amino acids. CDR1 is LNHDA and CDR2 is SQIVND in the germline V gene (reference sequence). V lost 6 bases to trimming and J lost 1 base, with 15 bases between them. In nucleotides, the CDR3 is TGTGCCAGTAGGAGGGGGGGCGCCCTCCAAGAGACCCAGTACTTC. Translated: CASRRGGALQETQYF.

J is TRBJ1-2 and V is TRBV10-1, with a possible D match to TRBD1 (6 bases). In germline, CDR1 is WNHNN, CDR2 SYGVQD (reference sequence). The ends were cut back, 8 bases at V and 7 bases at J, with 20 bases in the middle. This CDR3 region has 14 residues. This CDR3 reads CASFGQGFVRGYTF. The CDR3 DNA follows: TGCGCCAGCTTTGGGCAGGGGTTTGTGCGTGGCTACACCTTC.

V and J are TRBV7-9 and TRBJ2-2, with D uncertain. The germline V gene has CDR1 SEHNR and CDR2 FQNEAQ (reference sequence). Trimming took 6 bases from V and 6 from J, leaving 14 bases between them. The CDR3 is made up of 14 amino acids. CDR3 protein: CASSSQVSPGELFF. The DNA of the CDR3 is TGTGCCAGCAGTTCCCAGGTTTCGCCCGGGGAGCTGTTTTTT.

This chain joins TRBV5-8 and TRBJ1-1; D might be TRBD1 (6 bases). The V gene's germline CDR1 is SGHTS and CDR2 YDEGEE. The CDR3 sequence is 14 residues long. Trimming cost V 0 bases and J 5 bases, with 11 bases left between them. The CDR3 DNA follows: TGTGCCAGCAGCTTGGACAGGGTTATTACTGAAGCTTTCTTT. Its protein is CASSLDRVITEAFF.

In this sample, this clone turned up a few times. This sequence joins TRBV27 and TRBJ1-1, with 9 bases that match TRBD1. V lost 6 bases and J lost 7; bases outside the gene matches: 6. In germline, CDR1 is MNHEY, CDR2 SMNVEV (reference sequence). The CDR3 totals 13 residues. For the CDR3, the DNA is TGTGCCAGCAGCTGGACAGGGGTTGGTGAAGCTTTCTTT. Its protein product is CASSWTGVGEAFF.

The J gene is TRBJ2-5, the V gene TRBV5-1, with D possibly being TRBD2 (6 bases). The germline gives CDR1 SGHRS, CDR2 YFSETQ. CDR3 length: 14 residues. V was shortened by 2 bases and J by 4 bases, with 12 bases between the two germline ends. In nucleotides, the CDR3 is TGCGCCAGCAGCTTTAGCGGAGCCTTAGAGACCCAGTACTTC. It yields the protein CASSFSGALETQYF.

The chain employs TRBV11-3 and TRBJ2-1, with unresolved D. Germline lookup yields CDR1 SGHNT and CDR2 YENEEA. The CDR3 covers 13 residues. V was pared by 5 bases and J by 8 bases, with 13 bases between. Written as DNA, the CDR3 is TGTGCCAGCAGCACCTACCTAGGAGATGAGCAGTTCTTC. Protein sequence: CASSTYLGDEQFF.

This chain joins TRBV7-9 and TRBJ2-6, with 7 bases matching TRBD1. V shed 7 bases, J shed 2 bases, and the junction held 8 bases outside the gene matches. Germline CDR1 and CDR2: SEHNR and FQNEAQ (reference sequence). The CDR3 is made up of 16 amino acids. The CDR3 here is CASKTRQGPGANVLTF. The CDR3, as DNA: TGTGCCAGCAAGACGAGACAGGGACCTGGGGCCAACGTCCTGACTTTC.

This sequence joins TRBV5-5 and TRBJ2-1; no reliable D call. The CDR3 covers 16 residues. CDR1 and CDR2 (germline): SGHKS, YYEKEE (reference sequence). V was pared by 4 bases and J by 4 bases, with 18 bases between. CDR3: CASSPAETAIYNEQFF. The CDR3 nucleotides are TGTGCCAGCAGCCCTGCAGAGACTGCCATATACAATGAGCAGTTCTTC.

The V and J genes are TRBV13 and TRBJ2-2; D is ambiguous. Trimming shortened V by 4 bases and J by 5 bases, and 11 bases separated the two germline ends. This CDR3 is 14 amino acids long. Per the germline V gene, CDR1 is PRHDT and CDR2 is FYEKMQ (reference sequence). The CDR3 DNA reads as TGTGCCAGCAGCTCTAGGTTGGGTACCGGGGAGCTGTTTTTT. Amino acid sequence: CASSSRLGTGELFF.

In DNA form, the CDR3 reads TGCGCCAGCAGCCCGGGACTAGCGGGAGGCGGGGGTGAGCAGTTCTTC. Amino acids: CASSPGLAGGGGEQFF. The J gene is TRBJ2-1, the V gene TRBV5-1; 15 bases align to TRBD2. This CDR3 is built from 16 residues. Germline V gene lookup returns CDR1 SGHRS and CDR2 YFSETQ. J gave up 9 bases and V 4 bases, and 8 bases lay outside the gene matches.

The CDR3 here is CANRGSRTGELFF. DNA for the CDR3: TGTGCCAACCGGGGGAGCCGGACCGGGGAGCTGTTTTTT. The gene calls are TRBV10-3 and TRBJ2-2; TRBD2 might be the D (6 bases). This CDR3 contains 13 residues. The V gene's germline CDR1 is ENHRY and CDR2 SYGVKD. V was cut by 10 bases and J by 5 bases, with 14 bases left in between.

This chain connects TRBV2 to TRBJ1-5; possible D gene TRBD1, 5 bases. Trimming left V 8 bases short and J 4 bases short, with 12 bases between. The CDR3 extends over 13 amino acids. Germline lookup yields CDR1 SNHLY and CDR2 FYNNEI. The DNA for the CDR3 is TGTGCCAGCGCGGGGGTGGGAAATCAGCCCCAGCATTTT. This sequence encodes CASAGVGNQPQHF.

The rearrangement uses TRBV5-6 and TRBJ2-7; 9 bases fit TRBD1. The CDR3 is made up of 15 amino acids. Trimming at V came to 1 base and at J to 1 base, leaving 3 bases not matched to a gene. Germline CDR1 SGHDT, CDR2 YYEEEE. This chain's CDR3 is CASSLSGTGSYEQYF. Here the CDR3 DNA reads TGTGCCAGCAGCTTGTCTGGGACAGGGTCCTACGAGCAGTACTTC.